This T cell receptor beta chain was identified during a study of cytomegalovirus exposure and HLA in healthy donors. General observations from the study: TCR beta V segments were, for the most part, productive about 87% or about 30% of the time in an earlier analysis.

As for this clone: What it recognizes is unknown.

In the PCR, 60 Vbeta and 13 Jbeta primers were used. TCRdb's table, derived via immunoSEQ multiplex PCR, lists solely in-frame clones and lacks some. The sample has approximately 180,000 clones, more than 75% seen once. The sequencing sample was made of PBMCs. The TCR originated in a girl under three years old in good health and CMV-seronegative.

CDR3 bases: TGTGCCAGCAGCCACGGACTAGCGGGACCGCAGCAGTACTTC. Amino acid sequence: CASSHGLAGPQQYF. The chain links TRBV9 to TRBJ2-7; 12 nucleotides line up with TRBD2. Trimming cost V 4 bases and J 8 bases; bases outside gene matches: 7. In germline, CDR1 is SGDLS, CDR2 YYNGEE. CDR3 length: 14 amino acids.